The 31 T cell receptor beta chains below come from one sample, sequenced in a study of blood T cell repertoires in COVID-19. Produced via immunoSEQ multiplex PCR; TCRdb's table is partial and in-frame only. Among about 280,000 clones listed, approximately 86% were seen once. The sequenced sample was peripheral blood. Receptor source: a woman in her 70s with COVID-19, enrolled during active disease.

This clone was found a few times. The CDR3 nucleotides are TGTGCCACTGAGGGACAGGAGAAAAACATTCAGTACTTC. Translated, it gives CATEGQEKNIQYF. The V gene is TRBV24-1, the J gene TRBJ2-4; 8 nucleotides line up with TRBD1. Germline V gives CDR1 KGHDR, CDR2 SFDVKD. V lost 10 bases and J lost 4; bases outside the gene matches: 5. The CDR3 contains 13 residues.

The chain couples TRBV7-2 to TRBJ1-4; a possible D gene is TRBD1 (6 bases). The V end lost 3 bases, the J end lost 6 bases, and 8 bases lay between the germline ends. The germline CDR1 and CDR2 sequences are SGHTA and FQGNSA. The CDR3 consists of 13 residues. The CDR3 nucleotides are TGTGCCAGCAGCTTCCGGACAGATGAAAAACTGTTTTTT. Protein product: CASSFRTDEKLFF.

The sample holds one count of this clone. The genes are TRBV12-3 or TRBV12-4 and TRBJ2-5; 8 bases are a match to TRBD2. This CDR3 is built from 13 residues. V shed 6 bases, J shed 5 bases, and the junction held 5 bases outside the gene matches. The CDR3 DNA reads as TGTGCCAGCAGAAGCGGGGGCGGGGAGACCCAGTACTTC. Its translation: CASRSGGGETQYF.

The rearrangement links TRBV6-1 to TRBJ2-1; D is possibly TRBD1 (6 bases). The CDR3 extends over 17 amino acids. V was clipped by 3 bases and J by 0 bases, with 15 bases between them. CDR1 and CDR2 from the germline V gene are MNHNS and SASEGT. CDR3 DNA sequence: TGTGCCAGCAGTGAGTTGGACAGACTGAGCTCCTACAATGAGCAGTTCTTC. Protein sequence: CASSELDRLSSYNEQFF.

This clone was seen just once. V and J are TRBV27 and TRBJ1-1, with TRBD1 matching 9 bases. The CDR3 extends over 15 amino acids. V lost 4 bases to trimming and J lost 5 bases; unmatched junction nucleotides: 8. From germline, CDR1 is MNHEY and CDR2 SMNVEV (reference sequence). CDR3 in DNA: TGTGCCAGCAGTTCTCCGGGACAGGGTTTGACTGAAGCTTTCTTT. This gives the protein CASSSPGQGLTEAFF.

The chain couples TRBV5-4 to TRBJ2-1, with 9 bases fitting TRBD1. The CDR3 runs 15 residues. The germline V gene has CDR1 SGHNT and CDR2 YYREEE (reference sequence). With V trimmed by 4 bases and J by 7 bases, 9 bases remained unmatched. CDR3 region: CASSRGRDRVNEQFF. The CDR3 nucleotides read TGTGCCAGCAGCCGAGGGAGGGACAGGGTGAATGAGCAGTTCTTC.

V gene TRBV9 combines with J gene TRBJ2-3; D possibly corresponds to TRBD2 (6 bases). The CDR3 runs to 13 residues. Deletions cut 6 bases from V and 6 bases from J, with 14 bases between. The germline gives CDR1 SGDLS, CDR2 YYNGEE. CDR3 nucleotide sequence: TGTGCCAGCAATCAAGGAGGGTCCGATACGCAGTATTTT. It translates to CASNQGGSDTQYF.

The rearrangement joins TRBV28 to TRBJ2-5, with D possibly matching TRBD2 (5 bases). CDR3 length: 12 amino acids. Trimming cost V 4 bases and J 6 bases, with 9 bases left between them. Germline V gene data show CDR1 as MDHEN and CDR2 as SYDVKM. The CDR3 here is CASSSGGKTQYF. CDR3 sequence (DNA): TGTGCCAGCAGTTCAGGAGGAAAGACCCAGTACTTC.

The rearrangement joins TRBV19 to TRBJ2-3; the match to TRBD2 covers 10 bases. The CDR3 has 14 residues. The V segment lost 6 bases and the J segment 5 bases; nucleotides outside the gene matches: 5. Germline assignment: CDR1 LNHDA and CDR2 SQIVND (reference sequence). This chain's CDR3 is CASSQRGGVDTQYF. The CDR3 region has the DNA TGTGCCAGTAGCCAGCGGGGGGGCGTAGATACGCAGTATTTT.

This chain connects TRBV4-3 to TRBJ1-5, with TRBD1 matching over 7 bases. The CDR3 runs to 14 residues. V trimming: 3 bases; J trimming: 7 bases; junction bases outside the gene matches: 6. CDR1 and CDR2 from the germline V gene are LGHNA and YSLEER. The CDR3 DNA sequence: TGCGCCAGCAGCCAGGGTACAGGGGCCCAGCCCCAGCATTTT. Protein product: CASSQGTGAQPQHF.

The J gene is TRBJ2-3, the V gene TRBV11-2, with 8 bases matching TRBD1. Germline V gene sequence: CDR1 SGHAT, CDR2 FQNNGV. There are 16 residues in the CDR3. Unmatched junction bases numbered 11, after V lost 5 bases and J lost 4 bases. This chain's CDR3 is CASSPRTGKGADTQYF. The DNA of the CDR3 is TGTGCCAGCAGCCCCCGGACAGGGAAGGGCGCAGATACGCAGTATTTT.

The V call is TRBV4-1, the J call TRBJ1-4, with 10 bases identical to TRBD1. The germline V gene has CDR1 MGHRA and CDR2 YSYEKL. The CDR3 sequence is 19 residues long. The V and J ends lost 3 bases and 0 bases, in that order; junction bases with no gene match: 10. The chain's CDR3 is CASSHPGTGADSTNEKLFF. DNA of the CDR3: TGCGCCAGCAGCCATCCCGGGACAGGGGCCGACTCAACTAATGAAAAACTGTTTTTT.

This chain links TRBV5-1 with TRBJ2-7, with D maybe TRBD1 (6 bases). The CDR3 extends over 15 amino acids. Trimming took 0 bases from V and 0 from J, leaving 10 bases between them. CDR1 and CDR2 from the germline V gene are SGHRS and YFSETQ. The CDR3 protein is CASSLAGASSYEQYF. The DNA for the CDR3 is TGCGCCAGCAGCTTGGCAGGGGCGAGCTCCTACGAGCAGTACTTC.

The chain joins TRBV5-1 to TRBJ1-4, with D unresolved. CDR1 is SGHRS and CDR2 is YFSETQ in the germline V gene. The CDR3 is 14 residues long. V was clipped by 2 bases and J by 7 bases, with 12 bases between them. Here the CDR3 reads CASSLAPPGEKLFF. For the CDR3, the DNA is TGCGCCAGCAGCTTAGCACCCCCGGGTGAAAAACTGTTTTTT.

CDR3 residues: CASSLEPGGELFF. DNA for the CDR3: TGTGCCAGCAGCTTGGAACCCGGGGGGGAGCTGTTTTTT. V gene TRBV5-8 combines with J gene TRBJ2-2; D is unresolved. Trimming cost V 0 bases and J 8 bases, with 8 bases left between them. CDR1 and CDR2 from the germline V gene are SGHTS and YDEGEE. This CDR3 contains 13 residues.

CDR3 sequence (DNA): TGTGCCAGCAGAAAGCCCCTGGTGAACTATGGCTACACCTTC. Residues: CASRKPLVNYGYTF. The gene calls are TRBV28 and TRBJ1-2; D is ambiguous. The CDR3 length is 14 residues. Germline V lookup: CDR1 MDHEN, CDR2 SYDVKM. V gave up 6 bases and J gave up 2 bases, with 13 bases separating them.

V gene TRBV12-3 or TRBV12-4 combines with J gene TRBJ1-6; D gene unclear. This CDR3 region has 12 residues. Trimming took 6 bases from V and 7 from J, leaving 7 bases between them. The CDR3 reads CASRQNNSPLHF. Written as DNA, the CDR3 is TGTGCCAGCAGACAGAACAATTCACCCCTCCACTTT.

The CDR3 spells CASSEMGTSGFQETQYF. The CDR3 coding sequence is TGTGCCAGCAGTGAGATGGGGACTAGCGGTTTCCAAGAGACCCAGTACTTC. The J gene is TRBJ2-5, the V gene TRBV2; 11 bases are shared with TRBD2. The ends lost 3 bases at V and 1 base at J; junction bases unmatched: 7. The length of the CDR3 is 17 residues. Germline loops: CDR1 SNHLY, CDR2 FYNNEI.

The rearrangement links TRBV21-1 to TRBJ1-2; the table's D gene call, TRBD1, was not cross checked with the DNA. TRBV21-1 is labeled a pseudogene. This CDR3 comprises 18 residues. CDR3 nucleotides: TGTGCCAGCAGCAAATCCAAGGCAGGGGGCCCCCACTTCTATGGCTACACCTTC. It yields the protein CASSKSKAGGPHFYGYTF.

The chain couples TRBV18 to TRBJ1-2; TRBD1 matches 7 bases. The CDR3 is 13 amino acids. Germline CDR1 reads KGHSH; CDR2 reads LQKENI. V was clipped by 2 bases and J by 7 bases; unmatched bases: 4. The CDR3 is CASSPTGVGGYTF. DNA of the CDR3: TGTGCCAGCTCACCAACAGGGGTTGGTGGCTACACCTTC.

The rearrangement joins TRBV3-1 (or the pseudogene TRBV3-2) to TRBJ1-3; D gene uncertain. CDR1 and CDR2 from the germline V gene are LGHDT and YNNKEL (reference sequence). This CDR3 has 15 residues. The V gene lost 1 base and the J gene lost 1 base, with 8 bases spanning the gap. The CDR3 is CASSQARSSGNTIYF. CDR3 DNA: TGTGCCAGCAGCCAAGCGAGGAGTTCTGGAAACACCATATATTTT.

The table lists this clone with a few counts. The chain recombines TRBV27 with TRBJ2-7; TRBD2 matches 9 bases. The CDR3 extends over 13 amino acids. Trimming at V came to 2 bases and at J to 6 bases, leaving 2 bases not matched to a gene. Looked up from germline, CDR1 is MNHEY and CDR2 is SMNVEV (reference sequence). CDR3 protein: CASSLLAGSEQYF. DNA of the CDR3: TGTGCCAGCAGTTTACTAGCGGGGAGCGAGCAGTACTTC.

The V gene is TRBV11-1, the J gene TRBJ2-7; TRBD1 is a possible D gene (5 bases). With 5 bases removed from V and 3 bases from J, the gap between germline ends came to 14 bases. From germline, CDR1 is SGHAT and CDR2 FQDESV (reference sequence). This CDR3 spans 14 amino acids. CDR3 region: CASSTRALGYEQYF. CDR3 DNA: TGTGCCAGCAGCACCAGGGCGCTCGGCTACGAGCAGTACTTC.

The V and J genes are TRBV12-3 or TRBV12-4 and TRBJ1-5; 7 positions agree with TRBD1. CDR3 length: 13 amino acids. J gave up 4 bases and V 5 bases, and 2 bases lay outside the gene matches. CDR3 protein: CASSRTGNQPQHF. CDR3 nucleotide sequence: TGTGCCAGCAGTCGGACAGGAAATCAGCCCCAGCATTTT.

V and J are TRBV30 and TRBJ1-6, with a weak D call TRBD1 (6 bases). CDR3 length: 15 residues. The germline V gene has CDR1 GTSNPN and CDR2 SVGIG (reference sequence). V dropped 2 bases and J dropped 7 bases, with 15 bases sitting between them. The CDR3 nucleotides are TGTGCCTGGAGTATGATGGGACAAACAAATTCACCCCTCCACTTT. It specifies CAWSMMGQTNSPLHF.

The rearrangement links TRBV18 to TRBJ2-2, with D unclear. Trimming pared 3 bases from V and 0 bases from J, leaving 11 bases between. The CDR3 totals 16 residues. Germline CDR1 is KGHSH and CDR2 is LQKENI. The CDR3 spells CASSPQNPANTGELFF. CDR3 coding DNA: TGTGCCAGCTCACCGCAGAACCCTGCGAACACCGGGGAGCTGTTTTTT.

The chain carries TRBV14 and TRBJ2-5; 9 positions match TRBD1. The trim removed 4 bases at V and 2 bases at J, leaving 17 bases unmatched. The length of the CDR3 is 19 residues. CDR1 is SGHDN and CDR2 is FVKESK in the germline V gene. DNA for the CDR3: TGTGCCAGCAGCCGAATGTCCGGGACAGGGCCTCTGGGACAAGAGACCCAGTACTTC. This translates into CASSRMSGTGPLGQETQYF. The complete variable domain, with remaining parts taken from reference TRBV14 and TRBJ2-5, reads EAGVTQFPSHSVIEKGQTVTLRCDPISGHDNLYWYRRVMGKEIKFLLHFVKESKQDESGMPNNRFLAERTGGTYSTLKVQPAELEDSGVYFCASSRMSGTGPLGQETQYFGPGTRLLVL.

Turning to this clone: The junction departs from the called germline gene at one end, perhaps through a read error. V and J are TRBV11-2 and TRBJ2-3, with TRBD2 as a possible D gene (5 bases). CDR3 size: 16 residues. Germline CDR1 reads SGHAT; CDR2 reads FQNNGV. The CDR3 coding sequence is TGTGCCAGCACCTTAGGGAGCGGACGTAGCACAGATACGCAGTATTTT. It encodes CASTLGSGRSTDTQYF.

The chain has TRBV27 and TRBJ1-1, with D unclear. Per the germline V gene, CDR1 is MNHEY and CDR2 is SMNVEV (reference sequence). Trimming cost V 8 bases and J 1 base, with 8 bases left between them. CDR3 size: 12 residues. CDR3 nucleotide sequence: TGTGCCAGCCGGCGGGGGAACACTGAAGCTTTCTTT. Amino acids: CASRRGNTEAFF.

The chain recombines TRBV10-3 with TRBJ1-6, with 7 bases matching TRBD1. This CDR3 is 14 amino acids long. The ends lost 6 bases at V and 5 bases at J; junction bases unmatched: 4. Germline V CDR1 and CDR2: ENHRY, SYGVKD. CDR3: CAIRSGTDNSPLHF. In DNA form, the CDR3 reads TGTGCCATCAGGTCCGGGACAGATAATTCACCCCTCCACTTT.

A few counts support this clone. The rearrangement uses TRBV15 and TRBJ2-1; 8 bases line up with TRBD2. CDR3 length: 14 residues. The V gene end was trimmed by 5 bases and the J gene end by 4 bases; junction bases not matched to a gene: 4. CDR1 is LNHNV, CDR2 YYDKDF, per germline (reference sequence). The DNA for the CDR3 is TGTGCCACCAGCCCGGCTAGCGGGTACAATGAGCAGTTCTTC. Translating it yields CATSPASGYNEQFF.